This T cell receptor (beta chain) was obtained from a study of beta chain features in type 1 diabetes. General study findings and limits: Patients with Type 1 diabetes showed moderately but significantly shorter TCRB CDR3s in all four CD4+ subsets.

All of the isolated RNA was reverse transcribed, so expressed TCRB transcripts were sequenced. The method was immunoSEQ multiplex PCR; TCRdb's version includes in-frame clones alone and lacks a portion of them. The table shows 300,000 or so clones, with roughly an eighth occurring only once. This clone was counted a few times. Its antigen is as yet unknown. The sequence came from a young man with type 1 diabetes. The sequenced sample consisted of naive CD4+ T cells from blood.

This chain's CDR3 is CASSILAGGRTGELFF. The CDR3 coding sequence is TGCGCCAGCAGCATCCTAGCGGGAGGGCGCACCGGGGAGCTGTTTTTT. The chain employs TRBV5-1 and TRBJ2-2; TRBD2 matches at 12 bases. Germline V gene data show CDR1 as SGHRS and CDR2 as YFSETQ. The CDR3 contains 16 residues. Trimming removed 4 bases from V and 4 bases from J; junction bases left unmatched: 5.